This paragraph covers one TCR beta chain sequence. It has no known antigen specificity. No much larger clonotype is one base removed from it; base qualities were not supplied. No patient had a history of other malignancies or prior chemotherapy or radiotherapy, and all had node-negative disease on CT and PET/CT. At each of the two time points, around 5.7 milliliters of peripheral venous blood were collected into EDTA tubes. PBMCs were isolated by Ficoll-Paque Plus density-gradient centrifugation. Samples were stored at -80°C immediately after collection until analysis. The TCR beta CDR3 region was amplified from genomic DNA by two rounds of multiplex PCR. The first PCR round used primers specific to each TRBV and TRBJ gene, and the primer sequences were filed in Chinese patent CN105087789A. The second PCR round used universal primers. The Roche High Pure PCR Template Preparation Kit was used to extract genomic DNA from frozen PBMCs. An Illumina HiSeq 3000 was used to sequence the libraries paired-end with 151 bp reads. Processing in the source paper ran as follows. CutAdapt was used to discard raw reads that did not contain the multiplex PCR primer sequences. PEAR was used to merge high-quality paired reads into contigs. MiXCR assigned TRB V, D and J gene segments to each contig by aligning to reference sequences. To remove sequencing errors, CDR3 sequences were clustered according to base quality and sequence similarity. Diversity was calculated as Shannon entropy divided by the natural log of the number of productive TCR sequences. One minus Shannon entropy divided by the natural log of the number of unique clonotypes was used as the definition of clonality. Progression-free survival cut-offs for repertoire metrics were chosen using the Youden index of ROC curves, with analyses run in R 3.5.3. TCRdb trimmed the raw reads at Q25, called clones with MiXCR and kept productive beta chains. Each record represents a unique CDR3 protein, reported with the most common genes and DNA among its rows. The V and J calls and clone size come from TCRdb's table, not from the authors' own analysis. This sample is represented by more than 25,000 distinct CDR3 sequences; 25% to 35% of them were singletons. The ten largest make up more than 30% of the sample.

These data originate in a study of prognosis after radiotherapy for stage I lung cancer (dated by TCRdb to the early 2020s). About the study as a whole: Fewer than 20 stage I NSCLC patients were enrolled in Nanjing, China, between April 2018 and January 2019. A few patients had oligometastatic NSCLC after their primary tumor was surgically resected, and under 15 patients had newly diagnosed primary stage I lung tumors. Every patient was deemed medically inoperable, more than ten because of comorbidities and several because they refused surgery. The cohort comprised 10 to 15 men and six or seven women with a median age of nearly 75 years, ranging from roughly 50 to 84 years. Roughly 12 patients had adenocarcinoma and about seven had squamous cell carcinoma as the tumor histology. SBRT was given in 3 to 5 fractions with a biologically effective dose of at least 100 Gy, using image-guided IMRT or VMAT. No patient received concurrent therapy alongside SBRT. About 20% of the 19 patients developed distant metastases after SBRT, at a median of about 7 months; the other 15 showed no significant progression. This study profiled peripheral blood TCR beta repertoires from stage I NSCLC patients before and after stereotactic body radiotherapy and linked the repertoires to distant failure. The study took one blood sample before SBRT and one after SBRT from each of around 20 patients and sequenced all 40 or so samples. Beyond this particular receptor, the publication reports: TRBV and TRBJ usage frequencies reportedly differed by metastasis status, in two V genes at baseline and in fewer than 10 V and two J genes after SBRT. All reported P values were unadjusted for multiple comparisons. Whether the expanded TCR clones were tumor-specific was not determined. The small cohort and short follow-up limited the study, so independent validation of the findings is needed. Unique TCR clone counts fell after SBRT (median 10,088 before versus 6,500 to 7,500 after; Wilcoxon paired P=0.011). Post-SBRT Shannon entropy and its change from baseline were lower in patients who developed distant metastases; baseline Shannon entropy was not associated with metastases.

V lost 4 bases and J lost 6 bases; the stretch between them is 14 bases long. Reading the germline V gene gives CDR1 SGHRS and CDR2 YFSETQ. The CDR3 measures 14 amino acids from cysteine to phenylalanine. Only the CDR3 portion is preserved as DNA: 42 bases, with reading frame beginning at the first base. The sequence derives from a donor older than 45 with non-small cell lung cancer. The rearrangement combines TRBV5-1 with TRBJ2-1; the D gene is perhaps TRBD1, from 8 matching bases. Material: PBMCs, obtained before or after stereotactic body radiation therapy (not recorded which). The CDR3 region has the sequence CASSRTGRGNEQFF. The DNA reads TGCGCCAGCAGCCGGACAGGGAGGGGCAATGAGCAGTTCTTC. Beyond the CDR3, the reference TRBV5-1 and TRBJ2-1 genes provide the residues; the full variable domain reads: KAGVTQTPRYLIKTRGQQVTLSCSPISGHRSVSWYQQTPGQGLQFLFEYFSETQRNKGNFPGRFSGRQFSNSRSEMNVSTLELGDSALYLCASSRTGRGNEQFFGPGTRLTVL.